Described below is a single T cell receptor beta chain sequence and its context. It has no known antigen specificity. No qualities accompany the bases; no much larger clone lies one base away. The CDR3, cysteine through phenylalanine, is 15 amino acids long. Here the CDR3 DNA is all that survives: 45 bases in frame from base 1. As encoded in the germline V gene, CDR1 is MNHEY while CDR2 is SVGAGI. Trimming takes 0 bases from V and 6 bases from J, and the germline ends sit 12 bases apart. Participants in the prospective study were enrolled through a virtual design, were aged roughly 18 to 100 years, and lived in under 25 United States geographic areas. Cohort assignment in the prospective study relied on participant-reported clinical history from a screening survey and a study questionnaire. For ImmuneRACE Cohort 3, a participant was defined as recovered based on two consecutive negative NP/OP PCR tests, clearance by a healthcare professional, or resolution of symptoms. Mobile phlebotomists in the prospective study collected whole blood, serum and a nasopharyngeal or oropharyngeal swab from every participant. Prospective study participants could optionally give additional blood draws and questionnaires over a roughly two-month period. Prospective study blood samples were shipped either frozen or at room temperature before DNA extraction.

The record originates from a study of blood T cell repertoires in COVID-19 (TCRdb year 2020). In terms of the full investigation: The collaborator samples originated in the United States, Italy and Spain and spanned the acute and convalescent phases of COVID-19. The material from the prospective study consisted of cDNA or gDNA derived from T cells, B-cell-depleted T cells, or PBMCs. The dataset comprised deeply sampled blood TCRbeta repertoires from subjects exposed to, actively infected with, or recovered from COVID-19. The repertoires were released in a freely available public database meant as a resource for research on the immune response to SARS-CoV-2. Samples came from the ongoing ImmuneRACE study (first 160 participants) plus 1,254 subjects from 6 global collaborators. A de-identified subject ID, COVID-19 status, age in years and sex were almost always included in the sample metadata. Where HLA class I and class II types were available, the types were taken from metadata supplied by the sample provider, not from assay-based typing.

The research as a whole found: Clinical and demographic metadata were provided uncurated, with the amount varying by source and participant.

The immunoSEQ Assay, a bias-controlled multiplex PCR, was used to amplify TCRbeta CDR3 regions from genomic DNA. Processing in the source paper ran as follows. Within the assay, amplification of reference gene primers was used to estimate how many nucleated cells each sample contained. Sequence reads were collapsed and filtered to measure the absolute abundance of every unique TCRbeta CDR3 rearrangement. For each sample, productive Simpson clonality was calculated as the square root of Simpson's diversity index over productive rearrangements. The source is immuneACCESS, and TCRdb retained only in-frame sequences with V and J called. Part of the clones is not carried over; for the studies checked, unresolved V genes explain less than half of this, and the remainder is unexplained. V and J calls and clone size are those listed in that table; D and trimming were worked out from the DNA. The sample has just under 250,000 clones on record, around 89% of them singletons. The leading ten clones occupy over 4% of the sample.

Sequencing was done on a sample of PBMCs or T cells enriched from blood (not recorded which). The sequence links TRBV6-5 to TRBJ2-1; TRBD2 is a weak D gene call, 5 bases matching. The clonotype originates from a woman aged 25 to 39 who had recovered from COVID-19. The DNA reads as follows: TGTGCCAGCAGTTACTCGAGTCGTGGGAGCAATGAGCAGTTCTTC. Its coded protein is CASSYSSRGSNEQFF.